This is a list of T cell receptor beta chains from one sample in a study of control samples from healthy donors and cancer patients. TCRdb's copy holds only in-frame clones and misses some; the assay was immunoSEQ multiplex PCR. This sample has 100,000 to 150,000 clones, with around nine tenths found just once. The sequenced material came from blood. These receptors all stem from a man between 40 and 49 years old in good health. The CDR3 runs from the conserved cysteine through the conserved F or W. The D gene is left open where the match is weak. Size is stated for part of the rows, as once, few or many counts, or as a class when the clone is expanded.

D,J,length,size,V,CDR3,DNA
.,TRBJ1-5,14,few,TRBV24-1,CATSDGYSNQPQHF,TGTGCCACCAGTGATGGATATAGCAATCAGCCCCAGCATTTT
.,TRBJ2-2,16,.,TRBV5-1,CASSLHGQGGTGELFF,TGCGCCAGCAGCTTGCATGGGCAGGGGGGCACCGGGGAGCTGTTTTTT
.,TRBJ2-3,16,.,TRBV2,CASRIGLARATDTQYF,TGTGCCAGCAGGATCGGCTTGGCACGGGCTACAGATACGCAGTATTTT
.,TRBJ1-1,14,.,TRBV7-8,CASSLWGEGTEAFF,TGTGCCAGCAGCTTATGGGGGGAAGGCACTGAAGCTTTCTTT
TRBD2,TRBJ2-5,14,once,TRBV18,CASLMAGGVETQYF,TGTGCCAGCCTCATGGCGGGGGGCGTTGAGACCCAGTACTTC
TRBD1,TRBJ1-1,17,.,TRBV7-9,CASSFRGNGARNTEAFF,TGTGCCAGCAGCTTCAGGGGGAACGGTGCAAGGAACACTGAAGCTTTCTTT
TRBD2,TRBJ2-7,18,once,TRBV5-1,CASSRTGGLAGNSYEQYF,TGCGCCAGCAGCAGGACAGGTGGCCTAGCGGGGAACTCCTACGAGCAGTACTTC
.,TRBJ1-4,15,once,TRBV7-2,CASSRQGSLGEKLFF,TGTGCCAGCAGCCGGCAGGGGTCCCTCGGAGAAAAACTGTTTTTT
.,TRBJ1-2,14,.,TRBV6-5,CASTRTGQTYGYTF,TGTGCCAGCACCCGTACCGGGCAAACTTATGGCTACACCTTC
.,TRBJ2-3,17,.,TRBV7-9,CASSLNSGRIRADTQYF,TGTGCCAGCAGCTTGAACTCGGGCCGCATCCGGGCAGATACGCAGTATTTT
.,TRBJ1-5,14,.,TRBV5-1,CASSLEGPNQPQHF,TGCGCCAGCAGCTTGGAAGGGCCCAATCAGCCCCAGCATTTT
.,TRBJ1-1,13,.,TRBV7-2,CASSLAGNTEAFF,TGTGCCAGCAGTTTAGCAGGGAACACTGAAGCTTTCTTT
TRBD2,TRBJ2-1,16,.,TRBV7-2,CASSLGLAGGDNEQFF,TGTGCCAGCAGCTTGGGACTAGCGGGGGGGGACAATGAGCAGTTCTTC
TRBD1,TRBJ1-2,15,.,TRBV6-2/TRBV6-3,CASSYTGTGAFGYTF,TGTGCCAGCAGTTACACCGGGACAGGGGCCTTCGGCTACACCTTC
.,TRBJ2-5,18,.,TRBV5-1,CASSFHIGGTSEPKTQYF,TGCGCCAGCAGCTTTCATATCGGCGGGACCTCCGAGCCGAAGACCCAGTACTTC
.,TRBJ1-3,14,.,TRBV6-6,CASSRALSGNTIYF,TGTGCCAGCAGCAGAGCCCTCTCTGGAAACACCATATATTTT
.,TRBJ1-3,12,.,TRBV11-2,CASSLGGNTIYF,TGTGCCAGCAGCTTAGGGGGAAACACCATATATTTT
TRBD1,TRBJ2-2,16,.,TRBV5-1,CASSPRGQGGSGELFF,TGCGCCAGCAGCCCAAGGGGGCAGGGCGGTTCCGGGGAGCTGTTTTTT
.,TRBJ1-1,14,.,TRBV6-1,CASSEVAENTEAFF,TGTGCCAGCAGTGAAGTCGCAGAGAACACTGAAGCTTTCTTT
.,TRBJ1-2,11,.,TRBV20-1,CSGPLRGGYTF,TGCAGCGGACCCCTACGGGGTGGCTACACCTTC
TRBD1,TRBJ1-5,16,.,TRBV15,CATSAIDRDSNQPQHF,TGTGCCACCAGCGCGATCGACAGGGATAGCAATCAGCCCCAGCATTTT
TRBD2,TRBJ2-2,17,few,TRBV11-3,CASSSRAGGGRTGELFF,TGTGCCAGCAGCTCAAGGGCGGGGGGCGGGCGGACCGGGGAGCTGTTTTTT
.,TRBJ1-2,14,.,TRBV2,CASSLISENYGYTF,TGTGCCAGCAGTCTTATTTCTGAGAACTATGGCTACACCTTC
.,TRBJ1-2,16,.,TRBV10-1,CASSELLRADYYGYTF,TGCGCCAGCAGTGAGTTACTCCGGGCCGACTACTATGGCTACACCTTC
.,TRBJ2-1,16,.,TRBV21-1,CASSKDVRGGDNEQFF,TGTGCCAGCAGCAAAGACGTGCGCGGGGGGGACAATGAGCAGTTCTTC
.,TRBJ2-1,12,.,TRBV12-5,CATRETYNEQFF,TGTGCCACCCGGGAGACCTACAATGAGCAGTTCTTC